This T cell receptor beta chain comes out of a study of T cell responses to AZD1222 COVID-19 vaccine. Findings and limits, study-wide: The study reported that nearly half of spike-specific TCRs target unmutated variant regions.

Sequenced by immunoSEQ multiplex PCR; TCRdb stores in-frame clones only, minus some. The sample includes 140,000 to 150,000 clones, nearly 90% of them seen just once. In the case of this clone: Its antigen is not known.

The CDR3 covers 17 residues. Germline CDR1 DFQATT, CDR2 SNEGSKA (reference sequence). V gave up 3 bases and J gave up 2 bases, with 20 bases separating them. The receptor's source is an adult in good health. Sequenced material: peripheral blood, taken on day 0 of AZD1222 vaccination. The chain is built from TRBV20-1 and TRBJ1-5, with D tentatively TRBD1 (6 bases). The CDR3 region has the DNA TGCAGTGCTAGTCCGGGACATAGGACGCGGCGCAATCAGCCCCAGCATTTT. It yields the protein CSASPGHRTRRNQPQHF.